This entry concerns a single TCR beta chain. This specimen comes from a study of blood T cell repertoires in COVID-19. Study summary: The analysed material was cDNA or gDNA that came from T cells, B-cell-depleted T cells, or PBMCs.

Libraries were prepared by immunoSEQ multiplex PCR; TCRdb keeps only in-frame clonotypes and omits some of them. The sample has approximately 390,000 clones, around 87% seen once. This sequence originates from a man aged 18 to 29 with active or convalescent COVID-19. The source material was peripheral blood.

CDR3 DNA: TGTGCCAGCAGCTTAGAGGGACATGGGATTTCGGCCCTCCACTTT. This translates into CASSLEGHGISALHF. The chain joins TRBV7-2 to TRBJ1-6, with a tentative D call TRBD1 (6 bases). V lost 1 base to trimming and J lost 14 bases, with 18 bases between them. Per the germline V gene, CDR1 is SGHTA and CDR2 is FQGNSA. This CDR3 region has 15 residues.